This passage covers 8 T cell receptor beta chains from one sample sequenced in a study of cytomegalovirus exposure and HLA in healthy donors. The assay was immunoSEQ multiplex PCR, and TCRdb's table has in-frame clones only and misses some. This sample has around 200,000 clones, with about 80% found just once. The specimen was PBMCs. The receptors derive from a woman aged 18 to 35 in good health and CMV-seropositive.

V is TRBV5-6 and J is TRBJ1-5; TRBD1 might be the D (6 bases). This CDR3 contains 18 residues. Germline CDR1 and CDR2: SGHDT and YYEEEE. The ends were cut back, 0 bases at V and 3 bases at J, with 19 bases in the middle. The CDR3 spells CASSLAGSRGNLNQPQHF. CDR3 nucleotide sequence: TGTGCCAGCAGCTTGGCCGGAAGTAGGGGGAATCTCAATCAGCCCCAGCATTTT.

The gene calls are TRBV10-1 and TRBJ2-7; D might be TRBD2 (6 bases). The CDR3 covers 13 residues. Trimming removed 6 bases at V and 9 bases at J, with 18 bases between. CDR1 WNHNN and CDR2 SYGVQD come from the germline V gene (reference sequence). CDR3 region: CASRPEADGRQYF. DNA of the CDR3: TGCGCCAGCAGACCCGAAGCGGACGGGAGGCAGTACTTC.

This clone is a singleton in its sample. The chain is built from TRBV5-5 and TRBJ1-2, with D possibly TRBD1 on 6 matching bases. The CDR3 extends over 14 amino acids. Germline-derived CDR1 and CDR2 are SGHKS and YYEKEE (reference sequence). V lost 2 bases and J lost 8, with 16 bases in between. This CDR3 reads CASSLSGVPRGYTF. CDR3 coding DNA: TGTGCCAGCAGCTTATCAGGGGTGCCGCGCGGCTACACCTTC.

This clone was detected once. The CDR3 spells CASTSYVGGGYNEQFF. In DNA form, the CDR3 reads TGTGCCAGCACCTCATATGTCGGGGGAGGGTACAATGAGCAGTTCTTC. The rearrangement links TRBV9 to TRBJ2-1, with TRBD2 matching 7 bases. CDR1 SGDLS and CDR2 YYNGEE come from the germline V gene. Trimming at V came to 6 bases and at J to 4 bases, leaving 13 bases not matched to a gene. The CDR3 is 16 amino acids.

A word on this clone: The junction and the germline gene differ at one end; a read error may be behind it. The chain has TRBV2 and TRBJ2-3; maybe TRBD1 (5 bases). Germline V gives CDR1 SNHLY, CDR2 FYNNEI. The CDR3 totals 15 residues. CDR3 region: CANSDLGVRTDTQYF. The CDR3 bases are TGTGCCAACAGTGATCTAGGGGTCCGCACAGATACGCAGTATTTT. Based on the CDR3 plus reference TRBV2 and TRBJ2-3, the full variable domain is EPEVTQTPSHQVTQMGQEVILRCVPISNHLYFYWYRQILGQKVEFLVSFYNNEISEKSEIFDDQFSVERPDGSNFTLKIRSTKLEDSAMYFCANSDLGVRTDTQYFGPGTRLTVL.

This rearrangement joins TRBV11-2 to TRBJ2-3, with D unresolved. V lost 4 bases and J 5 bases, leaving 13 bases between the germline ends. Germline V lookup: CDR1 SGHAT, CDR2 FQNNGV. There are 14 residues in the CDR3. The CDR3 spells CASSSWALKDTQYF. CDR3 DNA sequence: TGTGCCAGCAGCTCATGGGCCCTAAAAGATACGCAGTATTTT.

The chain joins TRBV5-1 to TRBJ2-3; TRBD2 aligns across 8 bases. The J segment lost 2 bases and the V segment lost 4 bases, leaving 6 bases of the junction unmatched. The germline V gene has CDR1 SGHRS and CDR2 YFSETQ. This CDR3 region has 15 residues. This CDR3 is CASSPRGGLTDTQYF. The CDR3 DNA reads as TGCGCCAGCAGCCCCCGGGGGGGCCTCACAGATACGCAGTATTTT.

The chain joins TRBV7-2 to TRBJ1-2; D perhaps matches TRBD1 (6 bases). The V gene's germline CDR1 is SGHTA and CDR2 FQGNSA. CDR3 length: 14 amino acids. With 2 bases removed from V and 2 bases from J, the gap between germline ends came to 9 bases. The CDR3 protein is CASSLHRENYGYTF. For the CDR3, the DNA is TGTGCCAGCAGCTTACACAGGGAGAACTATGGCTACACCTTC.